Described below is a single T cell receptor (beta chain) sequence and its context. The antigen remains undetermined. This sample was taken from a study of blood T cells in healthy people across ages. The V end lost 4 bases, the J end lost 8 bases, and 6 bases lay between the germline ends. The CDR3 covers 11 residues. Germline CDR1 and CDR2: MNHEY and SMNVEV (reference sequence). With a J-beta primer mix and a sample-barcoded 5' primer, a second PCR ran about 7 to 12 cycles. Every single cDNA molecule received a tag from a template-switch adaptor with 12 random nucleotides. Each CDR3 protein gets one entry after TCRdb re-called the 5' RACE reads with MiXCR. The sample holds about 770,000 distinct CDR3 sequences, under 45% seen once. General study results and limits: Greater diversity and more naive CD4+ cells were seen in long-lived donors than in aged donors. The recorded TCR beta diversity per million T cells decreased in a roughly linear manner with age.

This rearrangement joins TRBV27 to TRBJ2-1, with unresolved D. The receptor's source is a man aged 60 to 75 in good health. The source material was blood. CDR3 in DNA: TGTGCCAGCAGTTCGGCCGATGAGCAGTTCTTC. As protein: CASSSADEQFF.